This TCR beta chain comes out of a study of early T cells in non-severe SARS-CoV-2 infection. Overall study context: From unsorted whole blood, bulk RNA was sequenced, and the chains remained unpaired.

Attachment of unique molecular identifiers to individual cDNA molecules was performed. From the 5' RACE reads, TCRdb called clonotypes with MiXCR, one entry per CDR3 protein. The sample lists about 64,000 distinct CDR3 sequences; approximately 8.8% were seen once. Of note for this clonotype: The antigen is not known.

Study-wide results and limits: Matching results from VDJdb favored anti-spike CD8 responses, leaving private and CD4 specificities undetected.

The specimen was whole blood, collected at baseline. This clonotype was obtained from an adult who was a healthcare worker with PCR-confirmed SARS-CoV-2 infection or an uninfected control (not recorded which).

Here the CDR3 reads CASSRRRQNTGELFF. Here the CDR3 DNA reads TGTGCCAGCAGCCGTAGGCGTCAGAACACCGGGGAGCTGTTTTTT. This chain joins TRBV14 and TRBJ2-2, with D uncertain. This CDR3 spans 15 amino acids. CDR1 and CDR2 from the germline V gene are SGHDN and FVKESK. V lost 4 bases and J lost 1, with 10 bases in between.